A single sample gave rise to the 15 T cell receptor beta chains below, sequenced in a study of T cells in narcolepsy. TCRdb keeps only in-frame clones here, not all; method: immunoSEQ multiplex PCR. The table records some 30,000 clones, roughly 73% of them present only once. Sequenced sample: CD45RA- memory CD4+ T cells from PBMCs. The receptor source for this set is a human donor with narcolepsy.

The chain combines TRBV19 with TRBJ2-2; D assignment may be TRBD1 or TRBD2 (5 bases each). Germline values: CDR1 LNHDA, CDR2 SQIVND (reference sequence). The V and J ends lost 0 bases and 4 bases respectively, with 15 bases between them. The CDR3 contains 17 residues. In nucleotides, the CDR3 is TGTGCCAGTAGTATAGATCGAGGGGTTCTGACCACCGGGGAGCTGTTTTTT. Translated, it gives CASSIDRGVLTTGELFF.

The genes are TRBV7-6 and TRBJ2-1; 11 bases are a match to TRBD2. The CDR3 is 16 residues long. After removal of 4 bases from V and 4 bases from J, the junction contained 6 bases not matched to a gene. Germline V gene lookup returns CDR1 SGHVS and CDR2 FNYEAQ. The CDR3 nucleotides read TGTGCCAGCAGCTCTCTAGCGGGAGGAGCATACAATGAGCAGTTCTTC. Translating gives CASSSLAGGAYNEQFF.

The chain is built from TRBV27 and TRBJ1-5; 9 bases align to TRBD1. Germline V CDR1 and CDR2: MNHEY, SMNVEV (reference sequence). Losses at the gene ends were 6 bases for V and 0 bases for J; bases not matched to a gene: 0. The CDR3 is made up of 14 amino acids. CDR3 protein: CASRQGASNQPQHF. As DNA, the CDR3 is TGTGCCAGCAGACAGGGGGCTAGCAATCAGCCCCAGCATTTT.

The chain has TRBV6-1 and TRBJ2-5; 8 nucleotides align to TRBD2. V shed 1 base, J shed 5 bases, and the junction held 6 bases outside the gene matches. Looked up from germline, CDR1 is MNHNS and CDR2 is SASEGT. The CDR3 has 15 residues. The CDR3: CASSEGTSRSETQYF. For the CDR3, the DNA is TGTGCCAGCAGTGAAGGGACTAGCCGTTCGGAGACCCAGTACTTC.

This clone has just a few counts. The chain links TRBV6-6 to TRBJ1-1; no clear D. The CDR3 has 15 amino acids. With 0 bases removed from V and 11 bases from J, the gap between germline ends came to 19 bases. Looked up from germline, CDR1 is MNHNY and CDR2 is SVGAGI (reference sequence). CDR3 protein: CASSYSEWSSAVAFF. The DNA of the CDR3 is TGTGCCAGCAGTTACTCTGAGTGGTCGTCCGCTGTGGCTTTCTTT.

The chain links TRBV19 to TRBJ2-5; no clear D gene. CDR1 and CDR2 from the germline V gene are LNHDA and SQIVND (reference sequence). The CDR3 is 14 residues long. V lost 6 bases and J lost 5, with 16 bases in between. The DNA for the CDR3 is TGTGCCAGTAGCTGGCCTGGACGTTGGGAGACCCAGTACTTC. It specifies CASSWPGRWETQYF.

The gene calls are TRBV20-1 and TRBJ2-7; D uncertain. V was pared by 2 bases and J by 4 bases, with 6 bases between. This CDR3 contains 11 residues. Looked up from germline, CDR1 is DFQATT and CDR2 is SNEGSKA (reference sequence). The CDR3 nucleotides read TGCAGTGCTAGACATGATTACGAGCAGTACTTC. It specifies CSARHDYEQYF.

The V call is TRBV19, the J call TRBJ2-1, with 13 bases that match TRBD2. There are 16 residues in the CDR3. From germline, CDR1 is LNHDA and CDR2 SQIVND (reference sequence). Trimming cost V 4 bases and J 2 bases; bases outside gene matches: 2. The chain's CDR3 is CASSKGTSGTYNEQFF. The CDR3 DNA sequence: TGTGCCAGTAGTAAGGGGACTAGCGGGACCTACAATGAGCAGTTCTTC.

The rearrangement joins TRBV2 to TRBJ2-7, with D tentatively TRBD1 or TRBD2 (6 bases each). Germline-derived CDR1 and CDR2 are SNHLY and FYNNEI. Trimming removed 7 bases at V and 2 bases at J, with 21 bases between. CDR3 length: 16 amino acids. The CDR3 DNA sequence: TGTGCCAGCATTCTCCCCGGGGGCGGGCCCGCCTACGAGCAGTACTTC. Translated: CASILPGGGPAYEQYF.

The CDR3 here is CASSLIGGPNTGELFF. In DNA, the CDR3 is TGCGCCAGCAGCTTGATTGGCGGACCGAACACCGGGGAGCTGTTTTTT. The J gene is TRBJ2-2, the V gene TRBV5-1, with D unresolved. Germline V gene data show CDR1 as SGHRS and CDR2 as YFSETQ. The CDR3 runs to 16 residues. V dropped 1 base and J dropped 0 bases, with 10 bases sitting between them.

This chain links TRBV11-2 with TRBJ2-2, with unresolved D. The CDR3 spans 13 residues. Deletions cut 5 bases from V and 6 bases from J, with 10 bases between. CDR1 and CDR2 from the germline V gene are SGHAT and FQNNGV. CDR3 sequence (DNA): TGTGCCAGCAGCCTCCAGGTCCCCGGGGAGCTGTTTTTT. The encoded protein is CASSLQVPGELFF.

This clone was found a few times. The rearrangement links TRBV6-1 to TRBJ1-1; possibly TRBD1 for D (5 bases). The CDR3 has 15 residues. Germline values: CDR1 MNHNS, CDR2 SASEGT. Trimming removed 3 bases at V and 3 bases at J, with 14 bases between. The CDR3 sequence is CASSERIDSYTEAFF. CDR3 coding DNA: TGTGCCAGCAGTGAGAGAATAGACAGTTACACTGAAGCTTTCTTT.

The rearrangement joins TRBV6-5 to TRBJ1-2, with a weak D call TRBD1 (5 bases). CDR3 size: 13 residues. V lost 6 bases and J lost 8, with 16 bases in between. Per germline, CDR1 MNHEY and CDR2 SVGAGI. The CDR3 DNA reads as TGTGCCAGCAGACCTCCTCAGGGTGGGGGCTACACCTTC. Protein sequence: CASRPPQGGGYTF.

This chain uses TRBV10-1 with TRBJ1-3; 9 positions match TRBD1. The germline CDR1 and CDR2 sequences are WNHNN and SYGVQD (reference sequence). The CDR3 spans 14 residues. The ends lost 6 bases at V and 3 bases at J; junction bases unmatched: 3. The CDR3 here is CASRGQGFGNTIYF. The CDR3 nucleotides read TGCGCCAGCAGGGGACAGGGATTTGGAAACACCATATATTTT.

A few counts support this clone. The rearrangement links TRBV7-6 to TRBJ1-2; D is perhaps TRBD1 (5 bases). The V end lost 1 base, the J end lost 6 bases, and 12 bases lay between the germline ends. This CDR3 is built from 14 residues. Germline CDR1 reads SGHVS; CDR2 reads FNYEAQ. The CDR3 nucleotides are TGTGCCAGCAGCTTAGGGGGACGAGGGGATGGCTACACCTTC. This encodes CASSLGGRGDGYTF. The complete variable domain, with remaining parts taken from reference TRBV7-6 and TRBJ1-2, reads GAGVSQSPRYKVTKRGQDVALRCDPISGHVSLYWYRQALGQGPEFLTYFNYEAQQDKSGLPNDRFSAERPEGSISTLTIQRTEQRDSAMYRCASSLGGRGDGYTFGSGTRLTVV.